The clone carrying this T cell receptor (beta chain) showed up just once. Its antigen is currently unknown. The data originate from a study of shared clonotypes between healthy human individuals. Study-wide context: Three plates each covered CD4 naive and memory; CD8 naive two, CD8 memory one.

Sequenced by immunoSEQ multiplex PCR; TCRdb stores in-frame clones only, minus some. The data contain roughly 2,300,000 clones, 85% to 95% of them singletons. The CDR3 is made up of 16 amino acids. The V segment lost 6 bases and the J segment 4 bases; nucleotides outside the gene matches: 6. Germline assignment: CDR1 MDHEN and CDR2 SYDVKM. General study points: Naive CD4 clonotypes were shared across a few donors at 4% to 5%. Clonotype sharing among donors likely depends on sequencing depth. With few donors, the genetic and exposure-history diversity represented was limited.

The TCR originated in a man aged 18 to 30 in good health. Some clones in this sample may be carry-over from other donors' samples. The sample consisted of naive CD4+ T cells from PBMCs. Subset denoted: CD45RA+ positively selected. The rearrangement links TRBV28 to TRBJ2-1; TRBD2 agrees at 13 bases. CDR3 amino acids: CASRAAGLAGYNEQFF. As DNA, the CDR3 is TGTGCCAGCAGGGCGGCGGGACTAGCGGGATACAATGAGCAGTTCTTC.